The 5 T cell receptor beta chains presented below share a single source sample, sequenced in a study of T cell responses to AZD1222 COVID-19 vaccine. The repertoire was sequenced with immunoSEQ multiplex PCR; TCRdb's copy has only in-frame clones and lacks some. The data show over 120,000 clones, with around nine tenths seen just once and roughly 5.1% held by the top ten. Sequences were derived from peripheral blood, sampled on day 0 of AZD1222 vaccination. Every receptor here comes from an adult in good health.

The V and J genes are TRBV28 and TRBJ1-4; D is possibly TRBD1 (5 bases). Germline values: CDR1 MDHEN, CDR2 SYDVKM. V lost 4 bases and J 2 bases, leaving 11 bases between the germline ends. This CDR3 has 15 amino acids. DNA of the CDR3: TGTGCCAGCAGTTACGACAGAGCGACTAATGAAAAACTGTTTTTT. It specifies CASSYDRATNEKLFF.

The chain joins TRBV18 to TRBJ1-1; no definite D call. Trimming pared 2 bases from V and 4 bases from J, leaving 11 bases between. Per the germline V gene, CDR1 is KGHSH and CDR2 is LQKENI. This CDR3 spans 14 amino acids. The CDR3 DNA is TGTGCCAGCTCACCAGAGTTTTCGCCCACTGAAGCTTTCTTT. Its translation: CASSPEFSPTEAFF.

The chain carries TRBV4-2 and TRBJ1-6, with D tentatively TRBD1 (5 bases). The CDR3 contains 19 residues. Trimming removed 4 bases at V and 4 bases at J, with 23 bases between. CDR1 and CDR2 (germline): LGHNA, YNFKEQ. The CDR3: CASSPGWGDGRGYNSPLHF. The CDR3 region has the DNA TGTGCCAGCAGCCCTGGTTGGGGCGACGGCCGGGGATATAATTCACCCCTCCACTTT.

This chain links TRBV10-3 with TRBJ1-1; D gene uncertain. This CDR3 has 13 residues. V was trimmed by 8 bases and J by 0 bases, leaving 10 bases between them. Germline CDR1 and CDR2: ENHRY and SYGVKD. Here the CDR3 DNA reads TGTGCCATCCGGGAAGTCATGAACACTGAAGCTTTCTTT. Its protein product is CAIREVMNTEAFF.

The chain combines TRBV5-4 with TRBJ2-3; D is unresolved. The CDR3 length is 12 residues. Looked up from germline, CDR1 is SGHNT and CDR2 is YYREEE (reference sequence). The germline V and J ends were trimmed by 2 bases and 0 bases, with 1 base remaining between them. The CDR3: CASSLSTDTQYF. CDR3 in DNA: TGTGCCAGCAGCTTAAGCACAGATACGCAGTATTTT.